The next 19 T cell receptor beta chains were all read from a single sample in a study of blood T cells in healthy people across ages. The authors ran a second PCR of about 7 to 11 cycles using a sample-barcoded 5' primer and a J-beta primer mix. Via MiXCR, TCRdb re-called the 5' RACE reads, giving one row per CDR3 protein. The table shows roughly 1,100,000 distinct CDR3 sequences, with about 25% occurring only once. The sample was also linked to a second study, of T cells of mothers and their children.

The sample was blood. These receptors all come from a girl aged 2 to 9 in good health.

The chain uses TRBV12-3 or TRBV12-4 and TRBJ2-1; possible D gene TRBD1, 6 bases. The V end was cut by 6 bases, the J end by 6 bases, with 18 bases between. This CDR3 region has 15 residues. CDR3 DNA: TGTGCCAGCAGACGTACGGGACAAGGAGGCAATGAGCAGTTCTTC. This sequence encodes CASRRTGQGGNEQFF.

This clonotype was detected only a few times. The chain couples TRBV4-2 to TRBJ1-6, with a possible D match to TRBD1 (5 bases). CDR1 and CDR2 from the germline V gene are LGHNA and YNFKEQ. The CDR3 consists of 17 residues. V was trimmed by 0 bases and J by 2 bases, leaving 11 bases between them. CDR3 in DNA: TGTGCCAGCAGCCAAGAGGCGACAGCTACCTATAATTCACCCCTCCACTTT. Translated, it gives CASSQEATATYNSPLHF.

The V and J genes are TRBV2 and TRBJ1-1, with D possibly matching TRBD1 (5 bases). Germline V CDR1 and CDR2: SNHLY, FYNNEI. V shed 6 bases and J shed 3 bases, with 14 bases lying between them. The CDR3 totals 14 residues. The CDR3 sequence: CASRLTGQDTEAFF. The CDR3 DNA reads TGTGCCAGCAGACTGACGGGGCAGGACACTGAAGCTTTCTTT.

The chain employs TRBV12-3 or TRBV12-4 and TRBJ1-1; D possibly corresponds to TRBD1 (5 bases). The ends were cut back, 2 bases at V and 2 bases at J, with 9 bases in the middle. This CDR3 is built from 14 residues. The CDR3 DNA sequence: TGTGCCAGCAGTTTAAGGGACGTCAACACTGAAGCTTTCTTT. Protein product: CASSLRDVNTEAFF.

The chain links TRBV24-1 to TRBJ2-1; D may match TRBD1 or TRBD2 (6 bases each). Trimming removed 4 bases from V and 6 bases from J, with 15 bases in between. The CDR3 length is 15 residues. CDR1 and CDR2 (germline): KGHDR, SFDVKD. The CDR3 region has the DNA TGTGCCACCAGTGAACGGGGGCCGACGGCCAATGAGCAGTTCTTC. This codes for CATSERGPTANEQFF.

This clonotype was seen only a few times. The V call is TRBV20-1, the J call TRBJ2-5; the match to TRBD2 covers 8 bases. The CDR3 is made up of 17 amino acids. Germline V gene lookup returns CDR1 DFQATT and CDR2 SNEGSKA (reference sequence). Trimming at V came to 0 bases and at J to 4 bases, leaving 13 bases not matched to a gene. The CDR3 region is CSAREVERGWGGETQYF. The CDR3 nucleotides read TGCAGTGCTAGAGAAGTGGAGCGGGGGTGGGGAGGAGAGACCCAGTACTTC.

The sample holds a few counts of this clonotype. One end of the junction varies from germline; a read error may be responsible. The CDR3: CSARQGSWPEAFF. CDR3 nucleotides: TGTAGTGCTAGACAGGGATCATGGCCTGAAGCTTTCTTT. This rearrangement joins TRBV20-1 to TRBJ1-1, with 7 bases fitting TRBD1. CDR1 is DFQATT, CDR2 SNEGSKA, per germline (reference sequence). This CDR3 is 13 amino acids long.

This clonotype showed up just a few times. The chain combines TRBV2 with TRBJ2-5; D gene ambiguous. V shed 0 bases and J shed 2 bases, with 4 bases lying between them. The CDR3 sequence is 13 residues long. Per germline, CDR1 SNHLY and CDR2 FYNNEI. CDR3 loop: CASSEATQETQYF. Here the CDR3 DNA reads TGTGCCAGCAGTGAAGCAACACAAGAGACCCAGTACTTC.

This chain joins TRBV29-1 and TRBJ2-6; TRBD1 is a possible D gene (6 bases). CDR1 SQVTM and CDR2 ANQGSEA come from the germline V gene. V was trimmed by 6 bases and J by 5 bases, leaving 14 bases between them. This CDR3 has 14 residues. CDR3 sequence (DNA): TGCAGCGTCTGGACAGAGATCAGGGCCAACGTCCTGACTTTC. Amino acid sequence: CSVWTEIRANVLTF.

This rearrangement joins TRBV2 to TRBJ2-7; tentative D call: TRBD1 (6 bases). Germline CDR1 and CDR2: SNHLY and FYNNEI. The CDR3 consists of 14 residues. The V end lost 7 bases, the J end lost 2 bases, and 15 bases lay between the germline ends. CDR3 nucleotides: TGTGCCAGCACCACAGGGTCTAATACCTACGAGCAGTACTTC. This gives the protein CASTTGSNTYEQYF. The complete variable domain, with remaining parts taken from reference TRBV2 and TRBJ2-7, reads EPEVTQTPSHQVTQMGQEVILRCVPISNHLYFYWYRQILGQKVEFLVSFYNNEISEKSEIFDDQFSVERPDGSNFTLKIRSTKLEDSAMYFCASTTGSNTYEQYFGPGTRLTVT.

V usage is TRBV7-9 and J usage is TRBJ2-3; no clear D. The CDR3 is made up of 12 amino acids. The germline gives CDR1 SEHNR, CDR2 FQNEAQ (reference sequence). The ends were cut back, 5 bases at V and 5 bases at J, with 8 bases in the middle. The CDR3 sequence is CASSLLQDTQYF. The CDR3 bases are TGTGCCAGCAGCCTCCTTCAAGATACGCAGTATTTT.

The chain uses TRBV7-3 and TRBJ2-3; tentative D call: TRBD2 (6 bases). The CDR3 runs 16 residues. Trimming shortened V by 5 bases and J by 3 bases, and 18 bases separated the two germline ends. Germline CDR1 SGHTA, CDR2 FQGTGA. In nucleotides, the CDR3 is TGTGCCAGCAGCCCGGAGGGTGGGGATCTAACAGATACGCAGTATTTT. Protein product: CASSPEGGDLTDTQYF.

The rearrangement links TRBV7-9 to TRBJ2-2; possibly TRBD1 for D (7 bases). V was trimmed by 0 bases and J by 4 bases, leaving 12 bases between them. The CDR3 contains 16 residues. Per germline, CDR1 SEHNR and CDR2 FQNEAQ (reference sequence). CDR3 sequence reads: CASSLAPGGGTGELFF. CDR3 nucleotide sequence: TGTGCCAGCAGCTTAGCGCCAGGGGGAGGCACCGGGGAGCTGTTTTTT. The complete variable domain, with remaining parts taken from reference TRBV7-9 and TRBJ2-2, reads DTGVSQNPRHKITKRGQNVTFRCDPISEHNRLYWYRQTLGQGPEFLTYFQNEAQLEKSRLLSDRFSAERPKGSFSTLEIQRTEQGDSAMYLCASSLAPGGGTGELFFGEGSRLTVL.

Regarding this clonotype: The CDR3 does not close with the conserved phenylalanine or tryptophan, likely indicating a read error. The V gene is TRBV11-3, the J gene TRBJ2-3, with D tentatively TRBD1 (7 bases). The germline V gene encodes CDR1 SGHNT and CDR2 YENEEA. The V end lost 4 bases, the J end lost 10 bases, and 21 bases lay between the germline ends. The CDR3 has 15 residues. CDR3 loop: CASSYRGGGRDPQYL. DNA of the CDR3: TGTGCCAGCAGCTACCGCGGAGGGGGCAGGGATCCGCAGTATCTT.

The table lists this clonotype with a count of one. This chain uses TRBV6-1 with TRBJ1-4, with a possible D match to TRBD1 (5 bases). The length of the CDR3 is 14 residues. Germline V gives CDR1 MNHNS, CDR2 SASEGT. Trimming removed 8 bases at V and 2 bases at J, with 12 bases between. CDR3 nucleotide sequence: TGTGCCAGCTACCCAGGGTCGACTAATGAAAAACTGTTTTTT. Protein: CASYPGSTNEKLFF.

This clonotype was counted only a few times. The chain couples TRBV7-9 to TRBJ1-2, with D unclear. Germline V gives CDR1 SEHNR, CDR2 FQNEAQ (reference sequence). Trimming removed 3 bases at V and 2 bases at J, with 7 bases between. This CDR3 spans 13 amino acids. As DNA, the CDR3 is TGTGCCAGCAGCTTTCGGAAAAACTATGGCTACACCTTC. Its translation: CASSFRKNYGYTF.

The chain has TRBV20-1 and TRBJ2-3, with D maybe TRBD2 (5 bases). Germline V lookup: CDR1 DFQATT, CDR2 SNEGSKA (reference sequence). This CDR3 has 15 residues. Trimming cost V 3 bases and J 4 bases, with 17 bases left between them. CDR3 protein: CSASRTGMLPDTQYF. The DNA of the CDR3 is TGCAGTGCTAGCCGGACTGGTATGCTTCCAGATACGCAGTATTTT.

This clonotype was detected only once. The V and J genes are TRBV20-1 and TRBJ2-2; 8 bases map to TRBD2. Germline V gene sequence: CDR1 DFQATT, CDR2 SNEGSKA (reference sequence). Trimming at V came to 1 base and at J to 3 bases, leaving 4 bases not matched to a gene. The CDR3 totals 15 residues. The CDR3 spells CSARVGGAYTGELFF. In DNA form, the CDR3 reads TGCAGTGCTAGAGTCGGGGGGGCTTACACCGGGGAGCTGTTTTTT.

The chain carries TRBV10-3 and TRBJ2-1, with TRBD1 matching 9 bases. CDR1 is ENHRY, CDR2 SYGVKD, per germline. V dropped 8 bases and J dropped 8; count of bases not matched to a gene: 7. This CDR3 comprises 13 residues. The CDR3 loop is CAISTGTGHEQFF. The DNA of the CDR3 is TGTGCCATCTCGACCGGGACAGGGCATGAGCAGTTCTTC.